This T cell receptor (beta chain) was retrieved from a study of PD-L1 blockade in urothelial cancer. Study at large: Atezolizumab, begun by patients in about 2014, was given at 1,200 mg intravenously every 3 weeks. The analyses of blood took place 3 weeks (second dose) and 6 weeks after treatment start. Overall study findings and caveats: Better survival was forecast by a pretreatment blood TCR clonality below the median.

CDR1 and CDR2 from the germline V gene are SGHRS and YFSETQ. J lost 5 bases, V lost 4 bases, and 12 bases had no gene match. CDR3 length equals 17 residues. Remarks on this clone: Its antigen is not known.

Libraries were prepared by immunoSEQ multiplex PCR; TCRdb keeps only in-frame clonotypes and omits some of them. The table includes about 30,000 clones, approximately 79% detected once. Samples were collected from each patient before treatment and during treatment. Each patient gave between 1 and 8 of them in total. Specimen: PBMCs, collected around atezolizumab (anti-PD-L1) treatment. The receptor was derived from a man over 45 with urothelial cancer. The rearrangement uses TRBV5-1 and TRBJ1-6; 7 nucleotides match TRBD1. For the CDR3, the DNA is TGCGCCAGCAGCCGAACAGGACAGGTTCAGGATAATTCACCCCTCCACTTT. Protein: CASSRTGQVQDNSPLHF.